A single sample is the source of the 13 T cell receptor beta chains below, sequenced in a study of blood T cell repertoires in COVID-19. Method: immunoSEQ multiplex PCR; TCRdb's copy keeps in-frame clones and lacks some. The table shows about half a million clones, with approximately 91% occurring only once. The sample consisted of PBMCs or T cells enriched from blood (not recorded which). These receptors came from an older woman who had recovered from COVID-19.

The V and J genes are TRBV14 and TRBJ2-1; 11 bases are a match to TRBD2. Trimming cost V 4 bases and J 12 bases; bases outside gene matches: 11. The germline V gene encodes CDR1 SGHDN and CDR2 FVKESK. The CDR3 sequence is 15 residues long. This CDR3 reads CASSPRVAGGSVQFF. The CDR3 DNA is TGTGCCAGCAGCCCTCGAGTAGCGGGGGGGTCTGTGCAGTTCTTC.

The chain recombines TRBV24-1 with TRBJ2-7, with 7 nucleotides matching TRBD1. The CDR3 loop spans 16 amino acids. J gave up 2 bases and V 2 bases, and 8 bases lay outside the gene matches. Germline-derived CDR1 and CDR2 are KGHDR and SFDVKD. The CDR3 here is CATSDSTGRGPYEQYF. As DNA, the CDR3 is TGTGCCACCAGTGATTCGACAGGGCGAGGACCCTACGAGCAGTACTTC.

This sequence joins TRBV6-7 and TRBJ2-7; 8 positions match TRBD2. TRBV6-7 is recorded as an ORF, its role being uncertain. The CDR3 is made up of 14 amino acids. Losses at the gene ends were 2 bases for V and 3 bases for J; bases not matched to a gene: 3. The CDR3, as DNA: TGTGCCAGCAGTTACCCCGGGGGGGACTACGAGCAGTACGTC. It encodes CASSYPGGDYEQYV.

This chain links TRBV24-1 with TRBJ2-7; tentative D call: TRBD2 (5 bases). Deletions cut 1 base from V and 8 bases from J, with 8 bases between. This CDR3 spans 12 amino acids. Germline lookup yields CDR1 KGHDR and CDR2 SFDVKD. The chain's CDR3 is CATSDLGRKQYF. The CDR3 nucleotides are TGTGCCACCAGTGATTTAGGGAGAAAGCAGTACTTC.

The chain carries TRBV5-1 and TRBJ2-2; 11 bases align to TRBD1. The CDR3 sequence is 17 residues long. The germline V gene has CDR1 SGHRS and CDR2 YFSETQ. Trimming at V came to 3 bases and at J to 4 bases, leaving 8 bases not matched to a gene. The CDR3 sequence: CASSSNPGTGGTGELFF. CDR3 sequence (DNA): TGCGCCAGCAGCTCTAACCCCGGGACAGGGGGCACCGGGGAGCTGTTTTTT.

CDR3 region: CASSQAEGTGGTF. The DNA of the CDR3 is TGTGCCAGCAGCCAAGCCGAAGGTACCGGGGGAACCTTC. V gene TRBV3-1 (or the pseudogene TRBV3-2) combines with J gene TRBJ1-2, with D perhaps matching TRBD1 (5 bases). The CDR3 has 13 amino acids. Germline assignment: CDR1 LGHDT and CDR2 YNNKEL (reference sequence). V lost 1 base and J 14 bases, leaving 17 bases between the germline ends.

This chain joins TRBV19 and TRBJ1-2; no clear D. The CDR3 runs to 12 residues. V was pared by 3 bases and J by 1 base, with 3 bases between. Per germline, CDR1 LNHDA and CDR2 SQIVND (reference sequence). CDR3 loop: CASSISNYGYTF. CDR3 coding DNA: TGTGCCAGTAGTATTAGTAACTATGGCTACACCTTC.

The V and J genes are TRBV15 and TRBJ2-7, with 7 bases identical to TRBD2. CDR1 and CDR2 from the germline V gene are LNHNV and YYDKDF (reference sequence). The CDR3 is 15 amino acids. With 0 bases clipped from V and 2 bases from J, the junction kept 4 bases outside the gene matches. The CDR3 loop is CATSREAGETYEQYF. The CDR3 DNA follows: TGTGCCACCAGCAGAGAGGCGGGGGAGACCTACGAGCAGTACTTC.

J is TRBJ1-4 and V is TRBV5-1, with 10 positions matching TRBD1. CDR1 is SGHRS, CDR2 YFSETQ, per germline. The J segment lost 6 bases and the V segment lost 0 bases, leaving 2 bases of the junction unmatched. The CDR3 sequence is 15 residues long. For the CDR3, the DNA is TGCGCCAGCAGCTTGGGACAGGGGGCAGATGAAAAACTGTTTTTT. This sequence encodes CASSLGQGADEKLFF.

The V gene is TRBV7-2, the J gene TRBJ1-1; possibly TRBD1 for D (5 bases). The germline V and J ends were trimmed by 4 bases and 8 bases, with 14 bases remaining between them. Per the germline V gene, CDR1 is SGHTA and CDR2 is FQGNSA. There are 13 residues in the CDR3. This CDR3 reads CASSWQPGGEAFF. The CDR3 DNA follows: TGTGCCAGCAGCTGGCAACCCGGGGGAGAAGCTTTCTTT.

This clone has only a few counts. The V and J genes are TRBV6-5 and TRBJ1-6; tentatively, D is TRBD1 (5 bases). Trimming shortened V by 6 bases and J by 7 bases, and 16 bases separated the two germline ends. The CDR3 has 15 residues. The germline V gene has CDR1 MNHEY and CDR2 SVGAGI. The CDR3 DNA reads TGTGCCAGCAGCCACCCGGGGGTGCGGAATTCACCCCTCCACTTT. This encodes CASSHPGVRNSPLHF.

This clone was counted a single time. The V call is TRBV1, the J call TRBJ2-3; the D segment call TRBD2 is taken from the table without a DNA check. TRBV1 has pseudogene status. The CDR3 length is 14 residues. DNA of the CDR3: TGCACCAGCCCGGAGTGGGTGTGCACAGATACGCAGTATTTT. Translation: CTSPEWVCTDTQYF.

This clone was picked up a small number of times. The V gene is TRBV19, the J gene TRBJ1-5, with 9 nucleotides matching TRBD1. Trimming removed 3 bases from V and 5 bases from J; junction bases left unmatched: 14. Germline V gives CDR1 LNHDA, CDR2 SQIVND (reference sequence). The CDR3 is 18 amino acids. Here the CDR3 reads CASSISPSTGGSDQPQHF. DNA of the CDR3: TGTGCCAGTAGTATTAGCCCCTCCACAGGGGGCTCGGATCAGCCCCAGCATTTT.